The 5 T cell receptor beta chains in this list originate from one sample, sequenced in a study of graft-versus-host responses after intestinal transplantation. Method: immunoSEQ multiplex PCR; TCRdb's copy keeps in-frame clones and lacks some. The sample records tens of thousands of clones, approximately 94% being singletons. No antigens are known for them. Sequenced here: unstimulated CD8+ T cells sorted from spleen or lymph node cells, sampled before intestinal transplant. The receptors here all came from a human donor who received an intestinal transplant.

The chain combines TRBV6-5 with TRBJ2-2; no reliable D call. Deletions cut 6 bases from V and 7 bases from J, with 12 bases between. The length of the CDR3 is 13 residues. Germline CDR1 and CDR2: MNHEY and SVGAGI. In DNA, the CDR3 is TGTGCCAGCAGCGGATCCTGGGGCGGGGAGCTGTTTTTT. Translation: CASSGSWGGELFF.

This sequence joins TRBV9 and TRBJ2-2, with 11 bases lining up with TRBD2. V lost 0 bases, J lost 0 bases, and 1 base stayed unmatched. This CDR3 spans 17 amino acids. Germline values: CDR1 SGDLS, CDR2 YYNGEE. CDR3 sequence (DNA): TGTGCCAGCAGCGTAGAACTAGCGGGAGCGAACACCGGGGAGCTGTTTTTT. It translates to CASSVELAGANTGELFF. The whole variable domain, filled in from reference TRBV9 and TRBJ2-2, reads DSGVTQTPKHLITATGQRVTLRCSPRSGDLSVYWYQQSLDQGLQFLIQYYNGEERAKGNILERFSAQQFPDLHSELNLSSLELGDSALYFCASSVELAGANTGELFFGEGSRLTVL.

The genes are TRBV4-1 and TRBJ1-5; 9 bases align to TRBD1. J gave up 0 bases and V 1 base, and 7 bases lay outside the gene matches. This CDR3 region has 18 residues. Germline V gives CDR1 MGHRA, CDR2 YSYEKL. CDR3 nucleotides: TGCGCCAGCAGCCAAGGGGGACAGGGTCTTTATAGCAATCAGCCCCAGCATTTT. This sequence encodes CASSQGGQGLYSNQPQHF.

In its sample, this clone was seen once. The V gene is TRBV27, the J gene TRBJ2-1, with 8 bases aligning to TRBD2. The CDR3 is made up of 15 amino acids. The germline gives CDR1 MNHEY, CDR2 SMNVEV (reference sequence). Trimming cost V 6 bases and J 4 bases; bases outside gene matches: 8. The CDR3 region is CASSPREGGYNEQFF. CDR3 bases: TGTGCCAGCAGCCCCCGGGAGGGAGGTTACAATGAGCAGTTCTTC.

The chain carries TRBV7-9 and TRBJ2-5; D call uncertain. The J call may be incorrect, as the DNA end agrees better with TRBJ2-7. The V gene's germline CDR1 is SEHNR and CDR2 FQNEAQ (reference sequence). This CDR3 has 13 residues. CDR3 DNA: TGTGCCAGCAGCTCTGCGGAGAGGCCCGAGCAGTACTTC. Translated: CASSSAERPEQYF.